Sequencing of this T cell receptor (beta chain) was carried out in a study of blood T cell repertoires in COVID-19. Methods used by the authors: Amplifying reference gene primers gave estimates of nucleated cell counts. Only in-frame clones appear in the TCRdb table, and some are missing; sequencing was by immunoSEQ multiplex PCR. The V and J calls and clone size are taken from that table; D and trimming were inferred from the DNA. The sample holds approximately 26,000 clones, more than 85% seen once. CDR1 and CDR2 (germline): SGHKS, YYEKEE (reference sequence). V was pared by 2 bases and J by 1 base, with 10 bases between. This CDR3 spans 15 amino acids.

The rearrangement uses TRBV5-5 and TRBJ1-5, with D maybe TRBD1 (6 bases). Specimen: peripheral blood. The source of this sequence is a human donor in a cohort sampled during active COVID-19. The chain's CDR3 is CASSFRGGSNQPQHF. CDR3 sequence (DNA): TGTGCCAGCAGCTTTAGGGGGGGGAGCAATCAGCCCCAGCATTTT.